Sequencing of this T cell receptor (beta chain) was carried out in a study of post-analysis software for immune sequencing data. TCR beta cDNA libraries had unique molecular identifiers. TCRdb processed the PCR reads anew with MiXCR; each CDR3 protein has one entry. The sample records approximately 400,000 distinct CDR3 sequences, around a third being singletons. General study findings and limits: With TRBV5-6, TRBV5-1 and TRBV20-1 included, about 5 TRBV segments were more frequent in patients than in controls.

On this clonotype itself: The target antigen is unknown.

V lost 2 bases to trimming and J lost 8 bases; unmatched junction nucleotides: 6. From germline, CDR1 is SGHRS and CDR2 YFSETQ. This CDR3 region has 13 residues. This TCR was recovered from a girl aged 10 to 17 with multiple sclerosis. The chain is built from TRBV5-1 and TRBJ2-5, with 7 positions matching TRBD1. Sequenced: blood. For the CDR3, the DNA is TGCGCCAGCAGCTTCCAGGGGGACGGCACCCAGTACTTC. Translating it yields CASSFQGDGTQYF. The full variable domain, completed using reference TRBV5-1 and TRBJ2-5, is KAGVTQTPRYLIKTRGQQVTLSCSPISGHRSVSWYQQTPGQGLQFLFEYFSETQRNKGNFPGRFSGRQFSNSRSEMNVSTLELGDSALYLCASSFQGDGTQYFGPGTRLLVL.